This entry describes one TCR beta chain. As yet, its antigen is unknown. This entry is derived from a study of graft-versus-host responses after intestinal transplantation. Study details: Multivisceral, liver-intestinal, or isolated intestinal grafts went to recipients. Study observations and caveats: Early after transplant, HvG declines were associated with peak levels of circulating GvH clones. In patients with graft-donor T cell macrochimerism, allograft graft-versus-host to host-versus-graft clonal ratios were high. Researchers found GvH clones in recipient marrow, and some showed up first in ileum or blood.

Losses at the gene ends were 7 bases for V and 2 bases for J; bases not matched to a gene: 10. The germline gives CDR1 MDHEN, CDR2 SYDVKM. The CDR3 totals 16 residues. Assay used: immunoSEQ multiplex PCR; TCRdb lists only in-frame clones, some missing. The table shows about 64,000 clones, with more than 85% occurring only once. V is TRBV28 and J is TRBJ2-7; TRBD1 aligns across 11 bases. The sequence came from a human donor who was the organ donor for an intestinal transplant. Here the sequenced sample was unstimulated CD8+ T cells sorted from spleen or lymph node cells, taken before transplant. CDR3 sequence reads: CASTLIPGQGAYEQYF. CDR3 coding DNA: TGTGCCAGCACCTTGATTCCGGGACAGGGGGCCTACGAGCAGTACTTC.